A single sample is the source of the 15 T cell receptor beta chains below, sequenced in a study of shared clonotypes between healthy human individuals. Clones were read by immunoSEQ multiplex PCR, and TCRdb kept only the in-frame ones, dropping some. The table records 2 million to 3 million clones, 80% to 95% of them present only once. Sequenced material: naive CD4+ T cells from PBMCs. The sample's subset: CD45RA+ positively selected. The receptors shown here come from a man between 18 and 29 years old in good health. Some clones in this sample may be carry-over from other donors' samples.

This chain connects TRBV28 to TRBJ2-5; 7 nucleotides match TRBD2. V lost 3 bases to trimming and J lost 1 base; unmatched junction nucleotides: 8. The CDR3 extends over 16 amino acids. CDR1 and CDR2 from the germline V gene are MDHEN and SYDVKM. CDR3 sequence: CASSLRSGAIQETQYF. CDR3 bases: TGTGCCAGCAGTTTGCGAAGCGGGGCCATCCAAGAGACCCAGTACTTC.

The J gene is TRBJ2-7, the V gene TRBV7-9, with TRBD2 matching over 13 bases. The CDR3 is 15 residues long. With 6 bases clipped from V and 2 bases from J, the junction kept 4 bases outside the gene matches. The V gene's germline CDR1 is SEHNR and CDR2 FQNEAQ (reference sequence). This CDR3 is CASSPGLAGPYEQYF. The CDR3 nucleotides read TGTGCCAGCAGTCCGGGACTAGCGGGACCCTACGAGCAGTACTTC.

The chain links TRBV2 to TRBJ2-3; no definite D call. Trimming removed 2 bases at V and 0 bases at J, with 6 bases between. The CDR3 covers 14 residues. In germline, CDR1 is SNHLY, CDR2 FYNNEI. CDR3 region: CASSESWSTDTQYF. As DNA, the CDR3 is TGTGCCAGCAGTGAATCCTGGAGCACAGATACGCAGTATTTT.

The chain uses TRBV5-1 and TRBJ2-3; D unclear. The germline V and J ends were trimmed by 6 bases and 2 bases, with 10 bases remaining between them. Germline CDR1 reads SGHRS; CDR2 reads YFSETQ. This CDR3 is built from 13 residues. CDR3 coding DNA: TGCGCCAGCATCCCACAAAACACAGATACGCAGTATTTT. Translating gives CASIPQNTDTQYF.

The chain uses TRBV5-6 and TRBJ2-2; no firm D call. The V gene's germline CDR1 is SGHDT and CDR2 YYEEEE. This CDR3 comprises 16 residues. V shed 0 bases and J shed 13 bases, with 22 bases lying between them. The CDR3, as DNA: TGTGCCAGCAGCTTGGCCTCTGACGGCCGGACCGTGGGGCTGTTTTTT. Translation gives CASSLASDGRTVGLFF.

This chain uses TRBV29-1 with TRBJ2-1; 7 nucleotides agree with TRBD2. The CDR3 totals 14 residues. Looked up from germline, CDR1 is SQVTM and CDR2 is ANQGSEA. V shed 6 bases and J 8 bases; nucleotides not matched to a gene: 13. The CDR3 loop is CSVARLAAGDEQFF. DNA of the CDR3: TGCAGCGTGGCCCGACTAGCTGCCGGGGATGAGCAGTTCTTC.

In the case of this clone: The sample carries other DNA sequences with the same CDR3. CDR3 loop: CASSLDGDTQYF. CDR3 DNA: TGCGCCAGCAGCTTGGATGGAGATACGCAGTATTTT. The chain uses TRBV5-1 and TRBJ2-3; no clear D. Per the germline V gene, CDR1 is SGHRS and CDR2 is YFSETQ. The CDR3 runs to 12 residues. Trimming removed 0 bases from V and 5 bases from J, with 4 bases in between.

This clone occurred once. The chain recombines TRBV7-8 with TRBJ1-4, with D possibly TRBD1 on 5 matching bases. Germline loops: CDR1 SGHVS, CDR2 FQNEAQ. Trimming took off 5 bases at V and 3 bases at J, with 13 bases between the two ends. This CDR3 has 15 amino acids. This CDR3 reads CASSGRGEANEKLFF. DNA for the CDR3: TGTGCCAGCAGCGGGCGGGGGGAGGCTAATGAAAAACTGTTTTTT.

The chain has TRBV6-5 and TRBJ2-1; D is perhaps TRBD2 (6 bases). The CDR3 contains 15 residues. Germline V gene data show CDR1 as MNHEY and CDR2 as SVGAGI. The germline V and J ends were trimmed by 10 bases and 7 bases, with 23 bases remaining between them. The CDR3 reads CATSNQILAGNEQFF. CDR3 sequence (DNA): TGTGCCACTTCGAATCAGATCCTCGCGGGGAATGAGCAGTTCTTC.

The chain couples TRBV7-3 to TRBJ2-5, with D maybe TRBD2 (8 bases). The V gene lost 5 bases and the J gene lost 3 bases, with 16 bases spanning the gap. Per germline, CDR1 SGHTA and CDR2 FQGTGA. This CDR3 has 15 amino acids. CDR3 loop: CASSPTGRGEETQYF. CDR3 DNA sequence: TGTGCCAGCAGCCCGACAGGGCGGGGGGAAGAGACCCAGTACTTC.

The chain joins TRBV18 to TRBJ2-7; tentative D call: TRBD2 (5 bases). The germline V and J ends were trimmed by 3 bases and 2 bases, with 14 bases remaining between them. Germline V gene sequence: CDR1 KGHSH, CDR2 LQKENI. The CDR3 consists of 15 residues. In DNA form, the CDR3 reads TGTGCCAGCTCACCGCAAGGGAGTCTCGCCTACGAGCAGTACTTC. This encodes CASSPQGSLAYEQYF.

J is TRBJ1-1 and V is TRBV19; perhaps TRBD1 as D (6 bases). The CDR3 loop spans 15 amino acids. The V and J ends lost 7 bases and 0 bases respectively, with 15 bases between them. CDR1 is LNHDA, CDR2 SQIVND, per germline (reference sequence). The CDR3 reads CASTDRTVMNTEAFF. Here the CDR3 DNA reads TGTGCCAGTACCGATAGGACAGTTATGAACACTGAAGCTTTCTTT.

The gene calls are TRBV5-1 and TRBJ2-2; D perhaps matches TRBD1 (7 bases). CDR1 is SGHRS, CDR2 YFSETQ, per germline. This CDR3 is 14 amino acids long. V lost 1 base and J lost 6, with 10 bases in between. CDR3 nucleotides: TGCGCCAGCAGCTTGCTCAGGGGGGCCGGGGAGCTGTTTTTT. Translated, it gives CASSLLRGAGELFF.

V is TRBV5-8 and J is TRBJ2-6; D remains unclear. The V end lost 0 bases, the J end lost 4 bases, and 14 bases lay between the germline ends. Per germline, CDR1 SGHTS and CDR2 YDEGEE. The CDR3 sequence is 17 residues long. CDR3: CASSLVGPRTGANVLTF. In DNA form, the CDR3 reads TGTGCCAGCAGCTTGGTAGGGCCGCGGACCGGGGCCAACGTCCTGACTTTC.

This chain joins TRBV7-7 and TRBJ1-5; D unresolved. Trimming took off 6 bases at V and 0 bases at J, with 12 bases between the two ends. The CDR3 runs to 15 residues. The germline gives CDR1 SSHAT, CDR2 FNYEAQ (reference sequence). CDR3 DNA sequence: TGTGCCAGCAGGTTACAGAGTAATAGCAATCAGCCCCAGCATTTT. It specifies CASRLQSNSNQPQHF.